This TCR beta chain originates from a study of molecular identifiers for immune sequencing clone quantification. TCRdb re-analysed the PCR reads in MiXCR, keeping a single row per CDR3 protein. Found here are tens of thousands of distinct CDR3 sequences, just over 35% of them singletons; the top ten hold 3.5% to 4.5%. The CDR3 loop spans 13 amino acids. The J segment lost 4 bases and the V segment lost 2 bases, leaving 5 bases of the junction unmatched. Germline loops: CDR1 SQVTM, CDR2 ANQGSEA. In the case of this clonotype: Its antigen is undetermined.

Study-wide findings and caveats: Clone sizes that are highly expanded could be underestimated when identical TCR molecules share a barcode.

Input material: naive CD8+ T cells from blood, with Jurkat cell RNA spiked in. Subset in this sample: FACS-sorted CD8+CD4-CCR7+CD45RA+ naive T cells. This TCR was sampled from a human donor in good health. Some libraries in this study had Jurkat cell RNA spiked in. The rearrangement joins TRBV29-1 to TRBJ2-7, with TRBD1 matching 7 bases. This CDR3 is CSVETGDLYEQYF. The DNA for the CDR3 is TGCAGCGTTGAAACAGGGGACCTTTACGAGCAGTACTTC.